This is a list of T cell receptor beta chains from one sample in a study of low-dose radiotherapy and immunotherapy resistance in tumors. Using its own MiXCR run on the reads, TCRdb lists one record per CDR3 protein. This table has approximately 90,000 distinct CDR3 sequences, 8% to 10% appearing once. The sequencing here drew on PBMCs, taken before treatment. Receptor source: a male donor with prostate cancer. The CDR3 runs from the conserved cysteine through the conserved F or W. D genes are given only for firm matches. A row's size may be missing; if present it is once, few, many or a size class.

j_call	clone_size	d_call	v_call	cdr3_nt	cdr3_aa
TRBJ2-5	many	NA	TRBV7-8	TGTGCCAGCAGCTCCAACAGGGTTGGGAACTTC	CASSSNRVGNF
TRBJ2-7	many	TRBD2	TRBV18	TGTGCCAGCTCACCCCGAGCGGGAGCTTCACCCGAGCAGTACTTC	CASSPRAGASPEQYF
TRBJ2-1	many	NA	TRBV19	TGTGCCAGTAGTATTGGACGTTTAGCCTACAATGAGCAGTTCTTC	CASSIGRLAYNEQFF
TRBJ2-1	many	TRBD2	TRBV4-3	TGCGCCAGCAGCCGAGGACTAGCGACCAACTACAATGAGCAGTTCTTC	CASSRGLATNYNEQFF
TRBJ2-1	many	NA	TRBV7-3	TGTGCCAGCAGCTTAAGTGGAGGTAATGAGCAGTTCTTC	CASSLSGGNEQFF
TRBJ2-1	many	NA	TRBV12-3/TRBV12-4	TGTGCCAGCAGTAATCTCGTGCCCAATGAGCAGTTCTTC	CASSNLVPNEQFF
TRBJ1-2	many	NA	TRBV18	TGTGCCAGCTCACCACAGAGACAGAGCATCTATGGCTACACCTTC	CASSPQRQSIYGYTF
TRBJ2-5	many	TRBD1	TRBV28	TGTGCCAGCAGGACAGGGAAAGAGACCCAGTACTTC	CASRTGKETQYF
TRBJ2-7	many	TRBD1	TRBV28	TGTGCCAGCAGTTTAAAGGGGGCAAGGCACGAGCAGTACTTC	CASSLKGARHEQYF
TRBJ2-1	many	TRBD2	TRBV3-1	TGTGCCAGCAGCCAAGAGTTTACTAGCGGACCCTACAATGAGCAGTTCTTC	CASSQEFTSGPYNEQFF
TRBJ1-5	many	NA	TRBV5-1	TGCGCCAGCAGCTTGGCAGGTTTACCCGTACAGCCCCAGCATTTT	CASSLAGLPVQPQHF
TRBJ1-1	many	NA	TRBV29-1	TGCAGCGGCGGGGGTTTGAACACTGAAGCTTTCTTT	CSGGGLNTEAFF
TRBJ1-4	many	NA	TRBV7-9	TGTGCCAGCAGCTTAGATCCTAATGAAAAACTGTTTTTT	CASSLDPNEKLFF
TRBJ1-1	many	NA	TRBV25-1	TGTGCCAGCAGTGCGCACCTGGGAGCAGGTGAAGCTTTCTTT	CASSAHLGAGEAFF
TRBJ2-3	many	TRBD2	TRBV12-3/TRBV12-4	TGTGCCAGCAGCCAGGGAGGTAGCGGGGCCGATTCTAGCACAGATACGCAGTATTTT	CASSQGGSGADSSTDTQYF
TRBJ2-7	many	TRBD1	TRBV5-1	TGCGCCAGCAGCAAAGGGACAGGGGGCTTCTCCTACGAGCAGTACTTC	CASSKGTGGFSYEQYF
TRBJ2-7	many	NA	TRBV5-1	TGCGCCAGCAGCCGGGAGTACGAGCAGTACTTC	CASSREYEQYF
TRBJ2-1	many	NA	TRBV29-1	TGCAGCTCCAGCTCCTACAATGAGCAGTTCTTC	CSSSSYNEQFF
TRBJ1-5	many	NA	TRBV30	TGTGCCTGGACGGGGGGGCTCAATCAGCCCCAGCATTTT	CAWTGGLNQPQHF
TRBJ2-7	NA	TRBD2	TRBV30	TGTGCCTGGAGTCCGGCGGGAGGCTGGTCCTACGAGCAGTACTTC	CAWSPAGGWSYEQYF
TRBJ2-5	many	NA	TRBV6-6	TGTGCCAGCAGTTATGCCGAAGAGACCCAGTACTTC	CASSYAEETQYF
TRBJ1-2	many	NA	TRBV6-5	TGTGCCAGCAGTGGTCAATGGGGGAAGGGGAACTATGGCTACACCTTC	CASSGQWGKGNYGYTF
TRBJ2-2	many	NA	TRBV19	TGTGCCAGTAGAGCTGCCGGGACCTCGAACACCGGGGAGCTGTTTTTT	CASRAAGTSNTGELFF
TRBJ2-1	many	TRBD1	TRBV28	TGTGCCAGCAGACCCCCGGGACAGGGCTACAATGAGCAGTTCTTC	CASRPPGQGYNEQFF
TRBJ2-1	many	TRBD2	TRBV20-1	TGCAGTGAGCCGGGACTAAACAATGAGCAGTTCTTC	CSEPGLNNEQFF
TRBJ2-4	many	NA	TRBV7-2	TGTGCCAGCGGGCCCAATACCATAGCCAAAAACATTCAGTACTTC	CASGPNTIAKNIQYF
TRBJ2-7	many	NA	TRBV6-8	TGTGCCAGCAGTTATCTCGTGGGGACTGGATTCGAGCAGTACTTC	CASSYLVGTGFEQYF
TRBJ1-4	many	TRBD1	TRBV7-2	TGTGCCAGCAGCTCGGACAGGGTAGTAGGTGAAAAACTGTTTTTT	CASSSDRVVGEKLFF
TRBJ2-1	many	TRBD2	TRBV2	TGTGCCACCTCGGATAGCGGGACCTCCTACAATGAGCAGTTCTTC	CATSDSGTSYNEQFF
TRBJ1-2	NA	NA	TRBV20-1	TGCAGTGCTAGCACAGGTTCCCTCTATGGCTACACCTTC	CSASTGSLYGYTF
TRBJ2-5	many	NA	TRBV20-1	TGCAGTGCTAGGACAGCCCAGGGCCAGGAGACCCAGTACTTC	CSARTAQGQETQYF
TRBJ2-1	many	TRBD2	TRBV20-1	TGCAGTGCTAGAGCCCCCCCGGGACTAGCGGGCCATCGAACCGGCGGTGAGCAGTTCTTC	CSARAPPGLAGHRTGGEQFF
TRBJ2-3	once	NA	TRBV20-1	TGCAGTGCCCGACAGTTTTTTTTT	CSARQFFF
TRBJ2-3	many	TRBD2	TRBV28	TGTGCCAGCAGAAAACTAGCGGGAGGGGCAGATACGCAGTATTTT	CASRKLAGGADTQYF
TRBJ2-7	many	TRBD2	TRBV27	TGTGCCAGCAGTGCACTTGGGCTGTCGGCTAGCGGGAGCTACGAGCAGTACTTC	CASSALGLSASGSYEQYF
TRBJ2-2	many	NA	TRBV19	TGTGCCAGTAGTTCCAGTTACACCGGGGAGCTGTTTTTT	CASSSSYTGELFF
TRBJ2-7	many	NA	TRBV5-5	TGTGCCAGCAGCTTGACGGGCAGCCTAATCTACGAGCAGTACTTC	CASSLTGSLIYEQYF
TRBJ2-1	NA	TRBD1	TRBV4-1	TGCGCCAGCAGCCAGGCCGGGACAGGGGTCTACAATGAGCAGTTCTTC	CASSQAGTGVYNEQFF
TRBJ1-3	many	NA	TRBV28	TGTGCCAGCAGTTTTTCCTCCGTGGACACCTCCGGAGGAAACACCATATATTTT	CASSFSSVDTSGGNTIYF
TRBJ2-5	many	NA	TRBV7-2	TGTGCCAGCAGCTTAGTAGGGGGGGTTCGGGAGACCCAGTACTTC	CASSLVGGVRETQYF
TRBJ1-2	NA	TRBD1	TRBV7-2	TGTGCCAGCAGCCAGGACAGGGCCTATGGCTACACCTTC	CASSQDRAYGYTF
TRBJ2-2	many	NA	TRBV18	TGTGCCAGCTCACCAGGCTATACGAACACCGGGGAGCTGTTTTTT	CASSPGYTNTGELFF
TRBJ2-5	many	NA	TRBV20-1	TGCAGTGCTAGAGATACCAAGTTCGCACAAGAGACCCAGTACTTC	CSARDTKFAQETQYF
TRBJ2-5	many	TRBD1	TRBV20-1	TGCAGCGTGGGACAGGGTCGAGAGACCCAGTACTTC	CSVGQGRETQYF
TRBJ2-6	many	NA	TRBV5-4	TGTGCCAGCAGCTTCCCAAGCTCTGGGGCCAACGTCCTGACTTTC	CASSFPSSGANVLTF
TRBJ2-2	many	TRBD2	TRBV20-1	TGCAGTGCTCGCGACGGGAGGCTCCCCGGGGAGCTGTTTTTT	CSARDGRLPGELFF
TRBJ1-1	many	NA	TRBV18	TGTGCCAGCTCAATAGTAGACATGAACACTGAAGCTTTCTTT	CASSIVDMNTEAFF
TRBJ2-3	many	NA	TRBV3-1	TGTGCCAGCAGCACCATATTCACAGATACGCAGTATTTT	CASSTIFTDTQYF
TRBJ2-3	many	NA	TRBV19	TGTGCCGTAAAAAGGGGAGGCACAGATACGCAGTATTTT	CAVKRGGTDTQYF
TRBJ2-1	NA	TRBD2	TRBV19	TGTGCCAGTAGGACGGCGGGAGGTTACTACAATGAGCAGTTCTTC	CASRTAGGYYNEQFF